This T cell receptor (beta chain) emerged from a study of blood T cell repertoires in COVID-19. As for the study in general: Sites across the United States, Italy and Spain contributed samples from acute and convalescent COVID-19.

In the original processing: From reference gene primer amplification, estimates of nucleated cell counts were derived. Using immunoSEQ multiplex PCR, the repertoire was profiled, and TCRdb retains in-frame clones only, with some absent. The DNA gave D and trimming, while V, J and clone size come from that table. This table holds approximately 36,000 clones, over 80% found once. Between the trimmed V and J ends, which lost 5 bases and 5 bases, there was a span of 18 bases. Germline V lookup: CDR1 PRHDT, CDR2 FYEKMQ (reference sequence). The CDR3 runs 15 residues. The chain combines TRBV13 with TRBJ1-1; no clear D. The receptor was derived from a man aged 45 to 65 with active COVID-19. Sample: peripheral blood. The CDR3 reads CASSPSPTAGTEAFF. The CDR3 region has the DNA TGTGCCAGCAGCCCGTCGCCCACGGCGGGGACTGAAGCTTTCTTT.